These T cell receptor beta chains were read from a single sample in a study of T-cell memory formation after mild COVID-19. From the 5' RACE reads, TCRdb called clonotypes with MiXCR, one entry per CDR3 protein. In the table there are some 97,000 distinct CDR3 sequences, approximately 12% of which are singletons. Input material: PBMCs or a T cell subset sorted from them (not recorded which). These receptor sequences come from a man between 18 and 35 years old who had mild COVID-19 (a few samples of this study predate the infection). Cell type and time point are not known. Each CDR3 is given with its conserved first and last residue. The D gene is left open where the match is weak. Size is stated for part of the rows, as once, few or many counts, or as a class when the clone is expanded.

J | D | V | size | CDR3 | DNA
TRBJ1-1 | . | TRBV6-5 | . | CASSSNGGEAFF | TGTGCCAGCAGTTCAAACGGAGGGGAAGCTTTCTTT
TRBJ1-5 | . | TRBV6-2/TRBV6-3 | few | CASSYGQAQHF | TGTGCCAGCAGTTACGGTCAGGCTCAGCATTTT
TRBJ2-2 | . | TRBV12-3/TRBV12-4 | few | CASSTGPGMANTGELFF | TGTGCCAGCAGTACCGGACCCGGAATGGCGAACACCGGGGAGCTGTTTTTT
TRBJ1-5 | . | TRBV6-5 | few | CASSPSSGFQPQHF | TGTGCCAGCAGCCCCTCATCGGGATTTCAGCCCCAGCATTTT
TRBJ2-7 | . | TRBV6-5 | . | CASRGGVHEQYF | TGTGCCAGCAGAGGGGGGGTCCACGAGCAGTACTTC
TRBJ1-1 | TRBD1 | TRBV6-6 | . | CASSYSGQGAFGTNTEAFF | TGTGCCAGCAGTTACTCAGGGCAGGGGGCGTTCGGAACGAACACTGAAGCTTTCTTT
TRBJ2-1 | . | TRBV11-1 | few | CASSLLRGRNEQFF | TGTGCCAGCAGCTTATTGCGGGGGCGCAATGAGCAGTTCTTC
TRBJ2-5 | . | TRBV7-9 | many | CASSPAGTKKGETQYF | TGTGCCAGCAGCCCCGCCGGGACGAAGAAGGGGGAGACCCAGTACTTC
TRBJ2-1 | . | TRBV2 | . | CAGGLVYNEQFF | TGTGCGGGGGGACTCGTCTACAATGAGCAGTTCTTC
TRBJ2-1 | . | TRBV12-3/TRBV12-4 | few | CASSLGGTSEQFF | TGTGCCAGCAGTTTAGGTGGGACATCTGAGCAGTTCTTC
TRBJ1-1 | . | TRBV12-3/TRBV12-4 | . | CASSFRTEAFF | TGTGCCAGCAGTTTCAGGACTGAAGCTTTCTTT
TRBJ2-7 | TRBD1 | TRBV7-6 | . | CASSLAPTGSDEQYF | TGTGCCAGCAGCTTAGCCCCGACAGGGTCGGACGAGCAGTACTTC
TRBJ2-5 | TRBD1 | TRBV28 | . | CASSWAGTEYQETQYF | TGTGCCAGCAGTTGGGCCGGGACAGAGTACCAAGAGACCCAGTACTTC
TRBJ1-5 | . | TRBV6-5 | . | CASSSPGGLTQHF | TGTGCCAGCAGTTCGCCCGGGGGCTTGACCCAGCATTTT
TRBJ2-7 | TRBD1 | TRBV7-6 | few | CASSFYRGDEQYF | TGTGCCAGCAGCTTCTACAGGGGGGACGAGCAGTACTTC
TRBJ1-2 | . | TRBV20-1 | few | CSARDTDRNYGYTF | TGCAGTGCTAGAGACACGGACAGAAACTATGGCTACACCTTC
TRBJ1-1 | . | TRBV11-3 | . | CASSKQGGTEAFF | TGTGCCAGCAGCAAACAGGGAGGAACTGAAGCTTTCTTT
TRBJ2-1 | . | TRBV6-5 | few | CASSYSIRESDEQFF | TGTGCCAGCAGTTACTCGATCAGGGAGTCAGATGAGCAGTTCTTC
TRBJ2-1 | TRBD2 | TRBV7-6 | many | CASSFELAGDHNEQFF | TGTGCCAGCAGCTTCGAACTAGCGGGGGACCACAATGAGCAGTTCTTC
TRBJ2-3 | . | TRBV7-6 | many | CASSPRWGDTQYF | TGTGCCAGCAGCCCGAGATGGGGTGATACGCAGTATTTT
TRBJ1-2 | . | TRBV4-3 | many | CASSQNGGYTF | TGCGCCAGCAGCCAAAATGGGGGCTACACCTTC
TRBJ1-4 | . | TRBV5-1 | . | CASSLLSRGIVEKLFF | TGCGCCAGCAGCTTGCTGTCGAGGGGGATTGTTGAAAAACTGTTTTTT
TRBJ1-2 | TRBD1 | TRBV11-2 | few | CASSGLDRGGGYTF | TGTGCCAGCAGCGGACTCGACAGGGGTGGTGGCTACACCTTC